The 29 T cell receptor beta chains below all came from one sample that was sequenced in a study of low-dose radiotherapy and immunotherapy resistance in tumors. Primers used for first-strand cDNA, a TRAV- and TRBV-specific set, covered both alpha and beta chains. With a V-primer adapter and a constant-region primer, TCRs were amplified for 20 to 25 PCR cycles. From the reads, TCRdb called clonotypes with MiXCR, one entry per CDR3 protein. Of some 13,000 distinct CDR3 sequences detected, roughly 60% appear once; the ten largest clones hold 7.7%. These receptors all stem from a human donor with advanced metastatic prostate, ovarian, gallbladder or colorectal cancer (not recorded which). This table probably holds off-target reads from a library built for another chain.

This chain uses TRBV4-3 with TRBJ2-3, with 11 nucleotides matching TRBD2. V was clipped by 0 bases and J by 9 bases; unmatched bases: 8. The germline V gene has CDR1 LGHNA and CDR2 YSLEER. This CDR3 spans 16 amino acids. This chain's CDR3 is CASSQDSGGGSRTQYF. CDR3 nucleotide sequence: TGCGCCAGCAGCCAAGATAGCGGGGGGGGCTCGCGGACGCAGTATTTT.

The chain has TRBV28 and TRBJ2-7; 8 bases agree with TRBD2. Germline values: CDR1 MDHEN, CDR2 SYDVKM. The CDR3 runs to 15 residues. V shed 3 bases and J 6 bases; nucleotides not matched to a gene: 10. This CDR3 reads CASSLGAGGRVEQYF. DNA of the CDR3: TGTGCCAGCAGTTTGGGGGCGGGGGGCAGAGTCGAGCAGTACTTC.

The chain combines TRBV28 with TRBJ2-1, with 11 bases identical to TRBD2. V gave up 7 bases and J gave up 7 bases; unmatched junction bases: 9. In germline, CDR1 is MDHEN, CDR2 SYDVKM. The CDR3 totals 15 residues. The CDR3 region has the DNA TGTGCCAGCATCCCCACCGGACTAGCGGGTAATGAGCAGTTCTTC. It yields the protein CASIPTGLAGNEQFF.

This rearrangement joins TRBV7-9 to TRBJ2-6, with D perhaps assigned TRBD1 or TRBD2 (5 bases each). The CDR3 consists of 18 residues. With 4 bases removed from V and 0 bases from J, the gap between germline ends came to 16 bases. The germline V gene encodes CDR1 SEHNR and CDR2 FQNEAQ (reference sequence). In nucleotides, the CDR3 is TGTGCCAGCAGCTCCGGGACGCAATATAACTCTGGGGCCAACGTCCTGACTTTC. This translates into CASSSGTQYNSGANVLTF.

The rearrangement uses TRBV5-1 and TRBJ2-3; 16 nucleotides match TRBD2. The V gene's germline CDR1 is SGHRS and CDR2 YFSETQ. The CDR3 contains 20 residues. V lost 3 bases, J lost 4 bases, and 14 bases stayed unmatched. DNA for the CDR3: TGCGCCAGCAGCTGGACAGCGGGACTAGCGGGAGGGATCGCAGCAGATACGCAGTATTTT. This sequence encodes CASSWTAGLAGGIAADTQYF.

The chain couples TRBV19 to TRBJ2-1, with D perhaps given as TRBD1 or TRBD2 (5 bases each). CDR1 and CDR2 from the germline V gene are LNHDA and SQIVND (reference sequence). The CDR3 runs to 15 residues. Trimming took off 3 bases at V and 3 bases at J, with 12 bases between the two ends. The CDR3 reads CASSIQGPFYNEQFF. In DNA form, the CDR3 reads TGTGCCAGTAGTATCCAGGGACCCTTCTACAATGAGCAGTTCTTC.

This chain joins TRBV28 and TRBJ2-7, with a weak D call TRBD2 (5 bases). CDR3 length: 16 amino acids. Germline V gives CDR1 MDHEN, CDR2 SYDVKM. V gave up 1 base and J gave up 0 bases, with 13 bases separating them. CDR3 bases: TGTGCCAGCAGTTTATCTAGCTTAATCTTCTCCTACGAGCAGTACTTC. Its protein is CASSLSSLIFSYEQYF.

The chain links TRBV6-1 to TRBJ2-7; 10 bases are shared with TRBD1. CDR1 is MNHNS and CDR2 is SASEGT in the germline V gene. CDR3 length: 15 amino acids. Trimming took 4 bases from V and 7 from J; bases not matched to a gene: 10. CDR3 sequence: CASSATGTGDGEQYF. The CDR3 DNA reads as TGTGCCAGCAGTGCCACCGGGACAGGGGATGGGGAGCAGTACTTC.

The J gene is TRBJ2-1, the V gene TRBV7-6; D ambiguous. Trimming left V 5 bases short and J 0 bases short, with 11 bases between. There are 15 residues in the CDR3. Germline CDR1 and CDR2: SGHVS and FNYEAQ. CDR3 sequence reads: CASSHPTRSYNEQFF. The CDR3 DNA follows: TGTGCCAGCAGCCACCCGACTCGCTCCTACAATGAGCAGTTCTTC.

This chain's CDR3 is CASSERQGVGNEKLFF. In DNA form, the CDR3 reads TGTGCCAGCAGCGAGAGACAGGGCGTGGGTAATGAAAAACTGTTTTTT. V usage is TRBV6-2 or TRBV6-3 and J usage is TRBJ1-4; 7 nucleotides align to TRBD1. The CDR3 sequence is 16 residues long. Germline V lookup: CDR1 MNHEY, CDR2 SVGEGT. The V gene end was trimmed by 6 bases and the J gene end by 4 bases; junction bases not matched to a gene: 11.

The V and J genes are TRBV7-2 and TRBJ2-1; D not certain. CDR1 and CDR2 from the germline V gene are SGHTA and FQGNSA. The ends were cut back, 1 base at V and 0 bases at J, with 7 bases in the middle. The CDR3 consists of 15 residues. The CDR3 coding sequence is TGTGCCAGCAGCTTAGAGGCCAGCTCCTACAATGAGCAGTTCTTC. The encoded protein is CASSLEASSYNEQFF.

This chain links TRBV6-5 with TRBJ2-4; no reliable D call. The V gene's germline CDR1 is MNHEY and CDR2 SVGAGI. This CDR3 comprises 13 residues. V shed 0 bases and J shed 5 bases, with 5 bases lying between them. The DNA for the CDR3 is TGTGCCAGCAGTTACTCGGCCCAAAACATTCAGTACTTC. It encodes CASSYSAQNIQYF.

V usage is TRBV6-8 and J usage is TRBJ2-5, with D tentatively TRBD1 or TRBD2 (5 bases each). Germline values: CDR1 MNHGY, CDR2 SAAAGT. With 0 bases removed from V and 9 bases from J, the gap between germline ends came to 23 bases. The CDR3 runs to 17 residues. The CDR3 DNA follows: TGTGCCAGCAGTTACTCGGGGAGCAGGGTTGGGACCGGGCCCCAGTACTTC. Translated: CASSYSGSRVGTGPQYF.

This clonotype was recorded a few times. The chain couples TRBV29-1 to TRBJ2-1; the match to TRBD2 covers 8 bases. The ends lost 6 bases at V and 9 bases at J; junction bases unmatched: 16. Germline V gives CDR1 SQVTM, CDR2 ANQGSEA. This CDR3 is built from 15 residues. CDR3 in DNA: TGCAGCGTCGACTTCGGAGCGGGAGCGGGAAGTGAGCAGTTCTTC. This sequence encodes CSVDFGAGAGSEQFF.

V is TRBV4-3 and J is TRBJ2-5, with 8 bases fitting TRBD1. The length of the CDR3 is 16 residues. Trimming took 0 bases from V and 4 from J; bases not matched to a gene: 7. Germline CDR1 is LGHNA and CDR2 is YSLEER. The CDR3 region has the DNA TGCGCCAGCAGCCAAGAGCGCGTACAGGGGGTAGAGACCCAGTACTTC. Translating it yields CASSQERVQGVETQYF.

This clonotype was recorded a few times. V gene TRBV29-1 combines with J gene TRBJ2-5; no reliable D call. Germline-derived CDR1 and CDR2 are SQVTM and ANQGSEA. The V and J ends lost 4 bases and 2 bases respectively, with 14 bases between them. The length of the CDR3 is 14 residues. The CDR3 DNA is TGCAGCGTTGTCTTGGGCGGCCCTCAAGAGACCCAGTACTTC. This codes for CSVVLGGPQETQYF.

The V and J genes are TRBV7-2 and TRBJ2-1, with 10 nucleotides matching TRBD2. V lost 2 bases, J lost 6 bases, and 10 bases stayed unmatched. The CDR3 spans 17 residues. The germline V gene encodes CDR1 SGHTA and CDR2 FQGNSA. CDR3 in amino acids: CASSLKGVAGGFNEQFF. DNA for the CDR3: TGTGCCAGCAGCTTAAAGGGAGTAGCGGGGGGTTTCAATGAGCAGTTCTTC.

The rearrangement joins TRBV27 to TRBJ1-1; D ambiguous. Germline CDR1 MNHEY, CDR2 SMNVEV (reference sequence). V was cut by 0 bases and J by 3 bases, with 11 bases left in between. The CDR3 consists of 15 residues. CDR3 loop: CASSLSPSGDTEAFF. The CDR3 DNA is TGTGCCAGCAGTTTATCTCCGTCCGGGGACACTGAAGCTTTCTTT.

The chain combines TRBV7-9 with TRBJ1-2; possibly TRBD1 for D (6 bases). The germline V gene encodes CDR1 SEHNR and CDR2 FQNEAQ (reference sequence). V lost 1 base and J 6 bases, leaving 6 bases between the germline ends. CDR3 length equals 12 residues. The CDR3 region has the DNA TGTGCCAGCAGCTTAGGGACAGATGGCTACACCTTC. This gives the protein CASSLGTDGYTF.

V is TRBV20-1 and J is TRBJ2-1, with TRBD1 identical over 9 bases. This CDR3 has 13 residues. V was pared by 6 bases and J by 6 bases, with 6 bases of the junction left unmatched. Looked up from germline, CDR1 is DFQATT and CDR2 is SNEGSKA (reference sequence). CDR3 residues: CSAPTGGRNEQFF. The CDR3 DNA follows: TGCAGTGCACCAACAGGGGGCCGCAATGAGCAGTTCTTC.

The rearrangement uses TRBV18 and TRBJ1-1, with D perhaps matching TRBD1 (6 bases). V was cut by 1 base and J by 4 bases, with 19 bases left in between. The CDR3 contains 17 residues. In germline, CDR1 is KGHSH, CDR2 LQKENI. The CDR3 here is CASSPRPGAGVGTEAFF. In DNA form, the CDR3 reads TGTGCCAGCTCACCACGTCCGGGGGCCGGTGTGGGCACTGAAGCTTTCTTT. Complete variable domain (other parts from reference TRBV18 and TRBJ1-1): NAGVMQNPRHLVRRRGQEARLRCSPMKGHSHVYWYRQLPEEGLKFMVYLQKENIIDESGMPKERFSAEFPKEGPSILRIQQVVRGDSAAYFCASSPRPGAGVGTEAFFGQGTRLTVV.

The CDR3 reads CASSYRGGGSYTF. Here the CDR3 DNA reads TGTGCCAGCAGTTACCGGGGGGGAGGGAGCTACACCTTC. The chain couples TRBV6-2 or TRBV6-3 to TRBJ1-2; D perhaps matches TRBD1 (5 bases). CDR3 length equals 13 residues. Germline lookup yields CDR1 MNHEY and CDR2 SVGEGT. Trimming shortened V by 2 bases and J by 9 bases, and 13 bases separated the two germline ends.

The chain is built from TRBV27 and TRBJ1-5, with 9 bases fitting TRBD1. CDR1 MNHEY and CDR2 SMNVEV come from the germline V gene (reference sequence). Trimming removed 10 bases from V and 7 bases from J; junction bases left unmatched: 11. This CDR3 is built from 14 residues. Here the CDR3 DNA reads TGTGCCACCAGCGGGACAGGGTACGAACAGCCCCAGCATTTT. Its protein product is CATSGTGYEQPQHF.

The chain links TRBV5-1 to TRBJ2-1; the match to TRBD2 covers 9 bases. The V gene's germline CDR1 is SGHRS and CDR2 YFSETQ. V lost 4 bases, J lost 7 bases, and 12 bases stayed unmatched. The CDR3 runs to 16 residues. CDR3 region: CASSALGGRAFNEQFF. CDR3 DNA sequence: TGCGCCAGCAGCGCTTTGGGCGGGAGGGCCTTTAATGAGCAGTTCTTC.

V and J are TRBV7-2 and TRBJ2-6, with D perhaps matching TRBD1 (6 bases). Germline CDR1 SGHTA, CDR2 FQGNSA. V was shortened by 5 bases and J by 1 base, with 15 bases between the two germline ends. The CDR3 sequence is 17 residues long. CDR3: CASSVQGSASGANVLTF. The CDR3 DNA sequence: TGTGCCAGCAGCGTACAGGGTTCCGCATCTGGGGCCAACGTCCTGACTTTC.

This chain links TRBV12-3 or TRBV12-4 with TRBJ1-2; D may be TRBD1 (5 bases). This CDR3 spans 15 amino acids. V lost 6 bases and J lost 0, with 14 bases in between. CDR3 in amino acids: CASSLWGNANYGYTF. CDR3 bases: TGTGCCAGCAGCCTCTGGGGGAATGCTAACTATGGCTACACCTTC.

This clonotype has more than one count but fewer than ten. The chain has TRBV5-6 and TRBJ2-1, with TRBD1 matching over 8 bases. Germline CDR1 SGHDT, CDR2 YYEEEE. The CDR3 sequence is 15 residues long. V was clipped by 1 base and J by 0 bases; unmatched bases: 0. The CDR3 DNA reads as TGTGCCAGCAGCTTGACAGGGGGCTCCTACAATGAGCAGTTCTTC. It specifies CASSLTGGSYNEQFF.

V and J are TRBV28 and TRBJ2-5, with a weak D call TRBD1 (5 bases). V lost 4 bases and J lost 5, with 5 bases in between. The CDR3 covers 11 residues. The germline V gene has CDR1 MDHEN and CDR2 SYDVKM. CDR3 nucleotide sequence: TGTGCCAGCAGTTCAGGGGAGACCCAGTACTTC. Translated, it gives CASSSGETQYF.

In its sample, this clonotype is medium-sized (0.01 to 0.1%). The chain couples TRBV9 to TRBJ2-1; D might be TRBD2 (6 bases). The CDR3 length is 15 residues. Looked up from germline, CDR1 is SGDLS and CDR2 is YYNGEE. With 3 bases removed from V and 0 bases from J, the gap between germline ends came to 10 bases. The CDR3 loop is CASSGYGSSYNEQFF. The CDR3 DNA sequence: TGTGCCAGCAGCGGATACGGGAGCTCCTACAATGAGCAGTTCTTC.